This T cell receptor beta chain emerged from a study of blood T cell repertoires in COVID-19. Looking at the study overall: COVID-19 samples collected from the United States, Italy and Spain covered acute and convalescent phases. PBMCs, B-cell-depleted T cells, or T cells provided the cDNA or gDNA that made up the material.

As processed by the authors: How many nucleated cells were present was estimated from reference gene primer amplification. Clones were read by immunoSEQ multiplex PCR, and TCRdb kept only the in-frame ones, dropping some. V, J and clone size derive from that table, while D and trimming were established from the DNA sequence. Of tens of thousands of clones in the sample, around 86% were seen once. Germline V gene data show CDR1 as SGHVS and CDR2 as FQNEAQ. This CDR3 spans 16 amino acids. The V gene end was trimmed by 1 base and the J gene end by 5 bases; junction bases not matched to a gene: 8. This receptor was taken from an elderly man with acute or convalescent COVID-19. The sequencing sample was made of peripheral blood. The J gene is TRBJ2-5, the V gene TRBV7-8, with 9 bases aligning to TRBD2. In DNA, the CDR3 is TGTGCCAGCAGCTTAGGTCGAGTAGCGGGAGTTGAGACCCAGTACTTC. Its translation is CASSLGRVAGVETQYF.